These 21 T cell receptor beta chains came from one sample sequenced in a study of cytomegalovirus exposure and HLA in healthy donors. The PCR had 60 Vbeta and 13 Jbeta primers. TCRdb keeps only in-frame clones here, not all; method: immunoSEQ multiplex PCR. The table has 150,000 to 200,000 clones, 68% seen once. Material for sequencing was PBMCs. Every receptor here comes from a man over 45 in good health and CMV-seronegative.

This CDR3 reads CASSPIRGSEETQYF. CDR3 DNA: TGTGCCAGCTCACCAATACGGGGATCCGAAGAGACCCAGTACTTC. The genes are TRBV18 and TRBJ2-5; D may be TRBD2 (5 bases). Trimming stripped 2 bases from V and 3 bases from J, with 13 bases between. CDR3 size: 15 residues. CDR1 and CDR2 (germline): KGHSH, LQKENI. Full variable domain (remainder filled in from reference TRBV18 and TRBJ2-5): NAGVMQNPRHLVRRRGQEARLRCSPMKGHSHVYWYRQLPEEGLKFMVYLQKENIIDESGMPKERFSAEFPKEGPSILRIQQVVRGDSAAYFCASSPIRGSEETQYFGPGTRLLVL.

CDR3 protein: CASSAGTGFNEQYF. The DNA of the CDR3 is TGTGCCAGCAGCGCCGGGACAGGGTTCAACGAGCAGTACTTC. This sequence joins TRBV7-6 and TRBJ2-5, with 9 positions matching TRBD1. With the DNA end fitting TRBJ2-7 better, the J assignment may be wrong. Germline CDR1 reads SGHVS; CDR2 reads FNYEAQ. This CDR3 spans 14 amino acids.

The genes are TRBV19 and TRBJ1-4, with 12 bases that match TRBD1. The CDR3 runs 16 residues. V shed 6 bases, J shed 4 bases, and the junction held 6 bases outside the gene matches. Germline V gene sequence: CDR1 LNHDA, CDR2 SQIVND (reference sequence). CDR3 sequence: CASSRDRGRDNEKLFF. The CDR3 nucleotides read TGTGCCAGTAGCCGGGACAGGGGGCGAGATAATGAAAAACTGTTTTTT.

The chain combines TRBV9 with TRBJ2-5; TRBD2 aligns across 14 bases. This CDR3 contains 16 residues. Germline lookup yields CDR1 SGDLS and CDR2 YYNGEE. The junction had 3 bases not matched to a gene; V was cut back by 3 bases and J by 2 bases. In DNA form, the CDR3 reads TGTGCCAGCAGCGAGGGACTAGCGGGGGTACAAGAGACCCAGTACTTC. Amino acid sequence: CASSEGLAGVQETQYF.

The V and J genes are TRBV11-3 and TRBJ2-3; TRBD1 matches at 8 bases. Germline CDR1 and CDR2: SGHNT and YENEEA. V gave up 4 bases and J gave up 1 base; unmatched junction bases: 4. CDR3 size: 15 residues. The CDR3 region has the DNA TGTGCCAGCAGCTCGACAGGGGTGGGCACAGATACGCAGTATTTT. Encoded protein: CASSSTGVGTDTQYF.

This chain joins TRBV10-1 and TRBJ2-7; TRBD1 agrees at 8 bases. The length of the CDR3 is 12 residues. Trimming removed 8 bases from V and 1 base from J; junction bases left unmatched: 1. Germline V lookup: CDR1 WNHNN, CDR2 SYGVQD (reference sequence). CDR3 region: CASGDRSYEQYF. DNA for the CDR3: TGCGCCAGCGGGGACAGGTCCTACGAGCAGTACTTC.

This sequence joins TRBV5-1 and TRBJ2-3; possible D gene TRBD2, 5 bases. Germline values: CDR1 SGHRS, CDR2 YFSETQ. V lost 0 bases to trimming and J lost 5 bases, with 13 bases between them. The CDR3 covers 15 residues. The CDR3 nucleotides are TGCGCCAGCAGCTTGGATGGCTTGGCGGGAGATACGCAGTATTTT. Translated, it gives CASSLDGLAGDTQYF.

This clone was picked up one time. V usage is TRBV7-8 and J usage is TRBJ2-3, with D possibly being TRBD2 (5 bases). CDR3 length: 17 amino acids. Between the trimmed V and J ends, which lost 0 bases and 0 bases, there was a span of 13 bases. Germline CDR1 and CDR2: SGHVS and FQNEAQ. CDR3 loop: CASSLAPSLGSTDTQYF. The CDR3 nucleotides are TGTGCCAGCAGCTTAGCCCCTAGCTTAGGGAGCACAGATACGCAGTATTTT.

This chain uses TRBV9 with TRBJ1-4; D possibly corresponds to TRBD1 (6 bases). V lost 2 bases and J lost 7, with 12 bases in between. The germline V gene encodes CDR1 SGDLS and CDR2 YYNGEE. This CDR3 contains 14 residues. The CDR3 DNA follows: TGTGCCAGCAGCGTGGGGGGGCTGGGTGAAAAACTGTTTTTT. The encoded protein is CASSVGGLGEKLFF.

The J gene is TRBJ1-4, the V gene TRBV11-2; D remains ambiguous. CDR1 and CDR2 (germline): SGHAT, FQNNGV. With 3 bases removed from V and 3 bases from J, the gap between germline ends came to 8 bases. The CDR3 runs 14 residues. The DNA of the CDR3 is TGTGCCAGCAGCTTTTCCGGGTCTAATGAAAAACTGTTTTTT. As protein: CASSFSGSNEKLFF.

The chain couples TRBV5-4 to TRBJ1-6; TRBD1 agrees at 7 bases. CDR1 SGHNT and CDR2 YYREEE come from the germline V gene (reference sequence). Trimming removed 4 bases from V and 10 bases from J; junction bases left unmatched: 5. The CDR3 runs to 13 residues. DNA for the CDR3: TGTGCCAGCAGCCCCGGAGGGGGCTCACCCCTCCACTTT. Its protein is CASSPGGGSPLHF.

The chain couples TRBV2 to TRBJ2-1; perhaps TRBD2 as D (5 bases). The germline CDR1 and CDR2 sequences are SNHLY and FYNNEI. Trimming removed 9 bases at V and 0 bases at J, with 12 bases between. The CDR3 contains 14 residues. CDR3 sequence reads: CARGRSSSYNEQFF. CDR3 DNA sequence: TGTGCCAGGGGGAGAAGTAGCTCCTACAATGAGCAGTTCTTC. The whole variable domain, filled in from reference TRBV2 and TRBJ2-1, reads EPEVTQTPSHQVTQMGQEVILRCVPISNHLYFYWYRQILGQKVEFLVSFYNNEISEKSEIFDDQFSVERPDGSNFTLKIRSTKLEDSAMYFCARGRSSSYNEQFFGPGTRLTVL.

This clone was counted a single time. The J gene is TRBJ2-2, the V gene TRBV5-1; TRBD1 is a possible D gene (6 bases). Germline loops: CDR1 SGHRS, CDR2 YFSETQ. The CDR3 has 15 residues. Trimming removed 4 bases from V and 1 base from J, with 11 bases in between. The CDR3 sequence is CASSVSTGNTGELFF. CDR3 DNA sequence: TGCGCCAGCAGCGTTTCGACAGGGAACACCGGGGAGCTGTTTTTT.

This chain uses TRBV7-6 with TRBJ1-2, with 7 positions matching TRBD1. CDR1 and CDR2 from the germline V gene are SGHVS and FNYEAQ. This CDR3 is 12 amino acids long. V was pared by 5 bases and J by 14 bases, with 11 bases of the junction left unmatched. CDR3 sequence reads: CASSTGTEARTF. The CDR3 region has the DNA TGTGCCAGCAGCACTGGGACAGAGGCTAGAACCTTC.

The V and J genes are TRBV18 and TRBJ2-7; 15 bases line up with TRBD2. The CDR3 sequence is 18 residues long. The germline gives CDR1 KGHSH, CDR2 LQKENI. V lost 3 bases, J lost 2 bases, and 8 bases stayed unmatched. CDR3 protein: CASSPAGTSGGSPYEQYF. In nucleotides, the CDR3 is TGTGCCAGCTCACCTGCAGGGACTAGCGGGGGGTCCCCCTACGAGCAGTACTTC.

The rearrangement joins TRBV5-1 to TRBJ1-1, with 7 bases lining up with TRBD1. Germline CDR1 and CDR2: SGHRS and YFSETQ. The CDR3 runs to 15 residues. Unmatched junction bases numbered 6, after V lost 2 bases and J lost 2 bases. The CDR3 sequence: CASSLTGVSNTEAFF. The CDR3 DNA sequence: TGCGCCAGCAGCTTAACAGGGGTCAGCAACACTGAAGCTTTCTTT.

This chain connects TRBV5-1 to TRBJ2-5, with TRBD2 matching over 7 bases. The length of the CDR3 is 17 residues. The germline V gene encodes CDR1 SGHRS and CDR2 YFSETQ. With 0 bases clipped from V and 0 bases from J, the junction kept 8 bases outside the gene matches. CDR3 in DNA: TGCGCCAGCAGCTTGGGCGGAGGGAGCGGGGACCAAGAGACCCAGTACTTC. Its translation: CASSLGGGSGDQETQYF.

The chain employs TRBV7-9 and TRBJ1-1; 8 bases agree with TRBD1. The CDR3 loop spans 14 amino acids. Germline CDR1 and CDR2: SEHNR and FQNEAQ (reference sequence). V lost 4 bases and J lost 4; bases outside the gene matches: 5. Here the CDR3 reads CASSSGQGSTEAFF. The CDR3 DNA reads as TGTGCCAGCAGCTCCGGACAGGGCAGCACTGAAGCTTTCTTT.

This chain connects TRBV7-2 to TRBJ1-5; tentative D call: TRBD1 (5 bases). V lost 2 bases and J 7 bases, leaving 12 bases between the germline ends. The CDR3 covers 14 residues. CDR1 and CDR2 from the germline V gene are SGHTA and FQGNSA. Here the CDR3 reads CASSLSPGNQPQHF. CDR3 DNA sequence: TGTGCCAGCAGCTTATCCCCAGGGAACCAGCCCCAGCATTTT.

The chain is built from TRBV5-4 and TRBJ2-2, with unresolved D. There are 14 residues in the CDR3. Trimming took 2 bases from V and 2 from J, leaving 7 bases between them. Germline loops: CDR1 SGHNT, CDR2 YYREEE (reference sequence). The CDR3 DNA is TGTGCCAGCAGCTTCAAGCTAAACACCGGGGAGCTGTTTTTT. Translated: CASSFKLNTGELFF.

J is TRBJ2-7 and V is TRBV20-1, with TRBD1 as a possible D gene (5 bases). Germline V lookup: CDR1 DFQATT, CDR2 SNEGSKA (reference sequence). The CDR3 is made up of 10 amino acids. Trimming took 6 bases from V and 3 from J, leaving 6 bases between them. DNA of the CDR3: TGCAGTGCCAGGGACTACGAGCAGTACTTC. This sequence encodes CSARDYEQYF.